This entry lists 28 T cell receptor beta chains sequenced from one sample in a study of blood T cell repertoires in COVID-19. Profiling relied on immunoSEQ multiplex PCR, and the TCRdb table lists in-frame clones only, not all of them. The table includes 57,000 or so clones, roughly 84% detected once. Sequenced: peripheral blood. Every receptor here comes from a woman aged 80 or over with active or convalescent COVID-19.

The CDR3 loop reads CASSLDRETGTNQPQHF. CDR3 coding DNA: TGTGCCAGCAGCTTAGATCGAGAGACAGGGACGAATCAGCCCCAGCATTTT. The chain combines TRBV11-3 with TRBJ1-5; TRBD1 aligns across 7 bases. The CDR3 runs 17 residues. V lost 0 bases to trimming and J lost 4 bases; unmatched junction nucleotides: 9. Germline lookup yields CDR1 SGHNT and CDR2 YENEEA.

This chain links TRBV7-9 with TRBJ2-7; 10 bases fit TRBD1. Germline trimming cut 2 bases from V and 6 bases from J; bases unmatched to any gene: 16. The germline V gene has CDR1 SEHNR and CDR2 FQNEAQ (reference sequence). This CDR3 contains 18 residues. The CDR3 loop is CASSLQGSSGTGAGEQYF. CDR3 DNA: TGTGCCAGCAGCTTACAAGGTTCTTCCGGGACAGGGGCGGGCGAGCAGTACTTC.

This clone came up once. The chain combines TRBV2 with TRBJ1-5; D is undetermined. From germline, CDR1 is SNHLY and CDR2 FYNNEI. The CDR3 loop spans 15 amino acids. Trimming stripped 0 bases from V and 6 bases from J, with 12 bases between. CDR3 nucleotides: TGTGCCAGCAGTGAAGCGCTTCACAGTTTTCAGCCCCAGCATTTT. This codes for CASSEALHSFQPQHF.

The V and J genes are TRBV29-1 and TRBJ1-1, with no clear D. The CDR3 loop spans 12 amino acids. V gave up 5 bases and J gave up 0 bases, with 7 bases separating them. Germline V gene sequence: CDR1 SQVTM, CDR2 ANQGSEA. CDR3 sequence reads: CSVKYMNTEAFF. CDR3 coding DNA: TGCAGCGTTAAGTACATGAACACTGAAGCTTTCTTT.

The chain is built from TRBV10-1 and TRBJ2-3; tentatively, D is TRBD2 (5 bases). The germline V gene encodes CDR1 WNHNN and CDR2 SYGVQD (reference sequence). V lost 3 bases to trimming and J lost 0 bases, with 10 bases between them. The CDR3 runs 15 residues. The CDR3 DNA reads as TGCGCCAGCAGTGACCCGGGAAATAGCACAGATACGCAGTATTTT. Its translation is CASSDPGNSTDTQYF.

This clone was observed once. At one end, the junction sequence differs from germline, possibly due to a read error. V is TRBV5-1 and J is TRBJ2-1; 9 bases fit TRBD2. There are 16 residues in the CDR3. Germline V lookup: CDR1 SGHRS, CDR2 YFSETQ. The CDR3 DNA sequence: TGCGCCAGCAGCCCCTCTGGGCGGGGGGGCCCCAATGAGCAGCTCTTC. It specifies CASSPSGRGGPNEQLF.

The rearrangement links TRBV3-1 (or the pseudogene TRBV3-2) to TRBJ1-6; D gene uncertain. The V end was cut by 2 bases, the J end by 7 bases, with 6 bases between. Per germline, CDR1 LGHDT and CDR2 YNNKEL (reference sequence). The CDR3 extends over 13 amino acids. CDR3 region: CASSQRGNSPLHF. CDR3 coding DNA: TGTGCCAGCAGCCAACGCGGAAATTCACCCCTCCACTTT.

CDR3 sequence: CAWSPGSGYTF. In DNA, the CDR3 is TGTGCCTGGAGTCCGGGATCTGGCTACACCTTC. The chain couples TRBV30 to TRBJ1-2; D is uncertain. Germline V gives CDR1 GTSNPN, CDR2 SVGIG (reference sequence). The CDR3 has 11 residues. V lost 2 bases and J 7 bases, leaving 8 bases between the germline ends.

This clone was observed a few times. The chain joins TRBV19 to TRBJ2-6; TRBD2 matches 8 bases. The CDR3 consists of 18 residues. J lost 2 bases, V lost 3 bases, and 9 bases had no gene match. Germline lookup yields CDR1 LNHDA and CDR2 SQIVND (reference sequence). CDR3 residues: CASSIPGRVAAGANVLTF. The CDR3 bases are TGTGCCAGTAGTATCCCCGGGAGGGTGGCTGCTGGGGCCAACGTCCTGACTTTC. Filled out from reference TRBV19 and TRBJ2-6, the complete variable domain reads DGGITQSPKYLFRKEGQNVTLSCEQNLNHDAMYWYRQDPGQGLRLIYYSQIVNDFQKGDIAEGYSVSREKKESFPLTVTSAQKNPTAFYLCASSIPGRVAAGANVLTFGAGSRLTVL.

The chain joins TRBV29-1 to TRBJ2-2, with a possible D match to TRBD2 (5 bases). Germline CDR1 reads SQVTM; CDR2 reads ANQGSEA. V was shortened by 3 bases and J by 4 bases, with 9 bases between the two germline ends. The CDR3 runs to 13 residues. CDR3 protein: CSVDSGSTGELFF. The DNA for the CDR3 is TGCAGCGTTGATTCGGGAAGCACCGGGGAGCTGTTTTTT.

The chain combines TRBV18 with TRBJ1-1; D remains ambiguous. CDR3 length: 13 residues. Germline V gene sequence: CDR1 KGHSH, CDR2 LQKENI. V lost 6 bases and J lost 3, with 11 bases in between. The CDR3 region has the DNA TGTGCCAGCTCCTCGGGAAGGGACACTGAAGCTTTCTTT. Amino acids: CASSSGRDTEAFF.

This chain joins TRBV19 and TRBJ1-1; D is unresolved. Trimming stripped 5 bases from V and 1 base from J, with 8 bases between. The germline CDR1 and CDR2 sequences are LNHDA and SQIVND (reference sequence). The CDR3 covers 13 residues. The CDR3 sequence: CASSAMRNTEAFF. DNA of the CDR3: TGTGCCAGTAGTGCGATGAGGAACACTGAAGCTTTCTTT. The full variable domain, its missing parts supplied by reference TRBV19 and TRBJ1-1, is DGGITQSPKYLFRKEGQNVTLSCEQNLNHDAMYWYRQDPGQGLRLIYYSQIVNDFQKGDIAEGYSVSREKKESFPLTVTSAQKNPTAFYLCASSAMRNTEAFFGQGTRLTVV.

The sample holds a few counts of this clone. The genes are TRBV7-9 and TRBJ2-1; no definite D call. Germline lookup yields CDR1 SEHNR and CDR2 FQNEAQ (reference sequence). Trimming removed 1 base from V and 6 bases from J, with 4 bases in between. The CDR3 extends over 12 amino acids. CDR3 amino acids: CASSLVANEQFF. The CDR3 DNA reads TGTGCCAGCAGCTTAGTGGCCAATGAGCAGTTCTTC.

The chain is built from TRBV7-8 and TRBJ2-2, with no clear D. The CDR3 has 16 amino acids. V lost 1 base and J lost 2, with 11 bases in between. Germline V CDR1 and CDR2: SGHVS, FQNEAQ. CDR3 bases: TGTGCCAGCAGCTTAGGGGCAGGTGTTAACACCGGGGAGCTGTTTTTT. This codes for CASSLGAGVNTGELFF.

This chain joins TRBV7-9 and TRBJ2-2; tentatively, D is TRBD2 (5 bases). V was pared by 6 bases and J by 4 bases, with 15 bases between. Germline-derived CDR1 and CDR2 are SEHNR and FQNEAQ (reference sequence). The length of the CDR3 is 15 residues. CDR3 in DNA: TGTGCCAGCAGTGTCGGGGTTATCTCCACCGGGGAGCTGTTTTTT. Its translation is CASSVGVISTGELFF.

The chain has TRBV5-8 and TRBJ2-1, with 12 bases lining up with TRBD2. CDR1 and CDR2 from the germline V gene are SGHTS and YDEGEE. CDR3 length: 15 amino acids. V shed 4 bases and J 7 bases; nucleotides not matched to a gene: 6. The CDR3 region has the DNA TGTGCCAGCAGCCTAGCGGGGGGGCTCTTGAATGAGCAGTTCTTC. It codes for CASSLAGGLLNEQFF.

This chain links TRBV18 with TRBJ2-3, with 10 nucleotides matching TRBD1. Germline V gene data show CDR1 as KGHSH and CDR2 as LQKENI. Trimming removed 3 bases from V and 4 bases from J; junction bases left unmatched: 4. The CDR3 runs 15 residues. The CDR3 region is CASSPPGQGSDTQYF. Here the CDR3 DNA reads TGTGCCAGCTCACCTCCGGGACAGGGGTCAGATACGCAGTATTTT.

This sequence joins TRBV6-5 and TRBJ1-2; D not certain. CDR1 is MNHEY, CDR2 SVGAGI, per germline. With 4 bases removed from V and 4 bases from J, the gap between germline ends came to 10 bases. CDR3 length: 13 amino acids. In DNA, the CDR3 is TGTGCCAGCAGTTCCTCAGACATCTATGGCTACACCTTC. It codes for CASSSSDIYGYTF.

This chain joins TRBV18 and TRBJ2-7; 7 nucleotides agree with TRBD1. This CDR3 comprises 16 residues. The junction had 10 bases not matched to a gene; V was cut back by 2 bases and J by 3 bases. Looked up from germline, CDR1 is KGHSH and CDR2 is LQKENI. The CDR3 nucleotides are TGTGCCAGCTCACCAGGCGGTGACAGGGTGAGCTACGAGCAGTACTTC. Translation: CASSPGGDRVSYEQYF.

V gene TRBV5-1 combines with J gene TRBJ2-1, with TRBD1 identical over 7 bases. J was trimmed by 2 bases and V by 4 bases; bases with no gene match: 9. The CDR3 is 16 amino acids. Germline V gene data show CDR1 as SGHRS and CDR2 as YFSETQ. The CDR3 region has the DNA TGCGCCAGCAGCCTCACCCGACAGGGTACCTACAATGAGCAGTTCTTC. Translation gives CASSLTRQGTYNEQFF.

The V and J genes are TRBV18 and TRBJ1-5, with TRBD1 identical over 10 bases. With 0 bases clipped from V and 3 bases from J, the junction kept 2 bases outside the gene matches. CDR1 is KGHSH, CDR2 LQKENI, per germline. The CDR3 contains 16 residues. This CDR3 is CASSPPGTGDNQPQHF. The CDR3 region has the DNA TGTGCCAGCTCACCACCGGGGACAGGGGACAATCAGCCCCAGCATTTT.

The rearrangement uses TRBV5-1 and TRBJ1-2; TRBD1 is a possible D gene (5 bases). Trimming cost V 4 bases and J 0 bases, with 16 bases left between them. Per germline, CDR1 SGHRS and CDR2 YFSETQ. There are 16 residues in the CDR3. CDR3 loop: CASSPSGGNTNYGYTF. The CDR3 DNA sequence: TGCGCCAGCAGCCCCTCCGGGGGGAACACTAACTATGGCTACACCTTC.

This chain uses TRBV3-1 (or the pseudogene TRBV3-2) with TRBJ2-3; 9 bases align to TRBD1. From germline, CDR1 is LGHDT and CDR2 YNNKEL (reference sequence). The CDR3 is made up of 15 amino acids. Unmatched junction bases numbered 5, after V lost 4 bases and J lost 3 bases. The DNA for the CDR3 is TGTGCCAGCAGCCTTTTGACAGGGGGGACAGATACGCAGTATTTT. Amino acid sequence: CASSLLTGGTDTQYF.

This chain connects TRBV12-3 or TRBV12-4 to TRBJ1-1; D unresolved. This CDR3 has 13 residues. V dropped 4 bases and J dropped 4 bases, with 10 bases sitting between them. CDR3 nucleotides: TGTGCCAGCAGTTCTACAGTTTTCACTGAAGCTTTCTTT. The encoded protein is CASSSTVFTEAFF.

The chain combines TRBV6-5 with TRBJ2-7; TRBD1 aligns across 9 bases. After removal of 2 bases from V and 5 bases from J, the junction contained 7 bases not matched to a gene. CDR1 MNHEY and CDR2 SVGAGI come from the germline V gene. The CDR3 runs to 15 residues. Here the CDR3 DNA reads TGTGCCAGCAGTTACCAAACAGGGGGCATAAACGAGCAGTACTTC. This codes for CASSYQTGGINEQYF.

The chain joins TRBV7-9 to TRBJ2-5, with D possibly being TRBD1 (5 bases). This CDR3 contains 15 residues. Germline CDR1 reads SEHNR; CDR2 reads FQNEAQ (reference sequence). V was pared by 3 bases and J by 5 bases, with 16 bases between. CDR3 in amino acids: CASSFSGLASETQYF. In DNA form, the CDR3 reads TGTGCCAGCAGCTTCTCAGGGTTAGCATCCGAGACCCAGTACTTC.

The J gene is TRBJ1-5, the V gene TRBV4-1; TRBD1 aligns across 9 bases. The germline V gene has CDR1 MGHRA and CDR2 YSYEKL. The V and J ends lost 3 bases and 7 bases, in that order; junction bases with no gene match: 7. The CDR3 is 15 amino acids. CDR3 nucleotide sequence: TGCGCCAGCAGCCACCCGGGACAGGGAACCCAGCCCCAGCATTTT. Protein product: CASSHPGQGTQPQHF.

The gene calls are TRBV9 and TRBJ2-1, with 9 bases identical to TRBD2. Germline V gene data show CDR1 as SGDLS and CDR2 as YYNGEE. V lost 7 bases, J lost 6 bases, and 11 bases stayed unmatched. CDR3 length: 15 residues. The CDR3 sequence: CASAYGVAGVNEQFF. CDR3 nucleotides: TGTGCCAGCGCCTACGGGGTAGCGGGGGTCAATGAGCAGTTCTTC.